This TCR beta chain was identified during a study of T cell responses to AZD1222 COVID-19 vaccine. Regarding the study as a whole: White British people made up most donors, females outnumbered males, and clonal diversity was possibly underestimated. Repertoires were collected only later (after the peak T cell response had occurred). Rises in breadth and depth of Spike-specific TCRs came after two AZD1222 doses. As reported, nearly half of all spike-specific TCRs target variant regions that are unmutated.

Notes on this clone: Its antigen is not known.

Produced via immunoSEQ multiplex PCR; TCRdb's table is partial and in-frame only. The sample has some 80,000 clones, 88% seen once. V was shortened by 7 bases and J by 3 bases, with 13 bases between the two germline ends. Germline V gene data show CDR1 as MNHEY and CDR2 as SVGAGI. The CDR3 extends over 14 amino acids. The rearrangement joins TRBV6-5 to TRBJ1-5; D perhaps matches TRBD1 (6 bases). The receptor's source is an adult who received the MenACWY meningococcal vaccine as a control. The source was peripheral blood, collected 28 days after the second dose of the MenACWY control vaccine. In DNA, the CDR3 is TGTGCCAGCAATCTGGACAGACCCAATCAGCCCCAGCATTTT. Translation: CASNLDRPNQPQHF.